The rows below give T cell receptor beta chains drawn from one sample of a study of preoperative IRX-2 immunotherapy in early breast cancer. Profiled with immunoSEQ multiplex PCR; TCRdb holds only in-frame clones, not every one. The sample consists of about 38,000 clones, roughly four fifths of them appearing once. Sequenced material: lymph node tissue, taken after IRX-2 immunotherapy. The receptors shown here come from a human donor with breast cancer. CDR3s include the opening cysteine and the closing phenylalanine or tryptophan. D genes are given only for firm matches. Some rows have no size entry. The others give once, few or many, or a class for an expanded clone.

TRBV6-8	NA	TRBJ1-6	NA	TGTGCCAGCAGTTACTCGCCCGGGATTGCGGGTTCACCCCTCCACTTT	CASSYSPGIAGSPLHF
TRBV9	NA	TRBJ1-1	NA	TGTGCCAGCAGTGAACTCCCTTTGGGGAGGTCCGCTTTCTTT	CASSELPLGRSAFF
TRBV7-6	NA	TRBJ2-7	NA	TGTGCCAGCAGCTTGGCCCCCCCCGGGGTGGCGGAGTACTTC	CASSLAPPGVAEYF
TRBV7-1	NA	TRBJ1-1	NA	TGTGCCAGCAGCTTAGGGCAGGGGAACACTGAAGCTTTCTTT	CASSLGQGNTEAFF
TRBV28	NA	TRBJ2-7	NA	TGTGCCAGCAGTTCATCAGAGGCAGGGGATATCTACGAGCAGTACTTC	CASSSSEAGDIYEQYF
TRBV29-1	TRBD1	TRBJ1-5	NA	TGCAGCGTTGGAACAGGGGTGGATAGCAATCAGCCCCAGCATTTT	CSVGTGVDSNQPQHF
TRBV28	TRBD1	TRBJ1-1	NA	TGTGCCAGCAGTCCGCAGGGGGGCGACACTGAAGCTTTCTTT	CASSPQGGDTEAFF
TRBV28	NA	TRBJ1-5	NA	TGTGCCAGCACGTCACAGATATTTAGCAATCAGCCCCAGCATTTT	CASTSQIFSNQPQHF
TRBV11-3	TRBD1	TRBJ1-2	NA	TGTGCCAGCAGCTCGGACTGGGACAGGGACACGGGGGGCTACACCTTC	CASSSDWDRDTGGYTF
TRBV28	TRBD1	TRBJ2-1	NA	TGTGCCACCTTACGACAGGGGTTTGAGCAGTTCTTC	CATLRQGFEQFF
TRBV29-1	NA	TRBJ1-1	NA	TGCAGCGTCGAGACAGGCAGCACTGAAGCTTTCTTT	CSVETGSTEAFF
TRBV11-3	NA	TRBJ2-6	NA	TGTGCCAGCAGCTCCAACAGTGGGGAAAGGACTGGGGCCAACGTCCTGACTTTC	CASSSNSGERTGANVLTF
TRBV6-8	NA	TRBJ1-1	NA	TGTGCCATGAGGAAAACAGAAAACACTGAAGCTTTCTTT	CAMRKTENTEAFF
TRBV6-8	NA	TRBJ2-7	NA	TGTGCCATCAGATCCTCCGGGAAAGGCTTCGACGAGCAGTACTTC	CAIRSSGKGFDEQYF
TRBV6-8	NA	TRBJ2-5	NA	TGTGCCAGCAGTTACTCGATTAGGAGAGAGACCCAGTACTTC	CASSYSIRRETQYF
TRBV7-5	NA	TRBJ2-3	once	TGTGCCAGCAGCTTAGCGATCCCCACAGATACGCAGTATTTT	CASSLAIPTDTQYF
TRBV6-8	NA	TRBJ1-1	NA	TGTGCCAGCAGTTACTCGTGGAGGGACACTGAAGCTTTCTTT	CASSYSWRDTEAFF
TRBV11-3	NA	TRBJ2-7	once	TGTGCCAGCAGCTTTACAGGGAACTCCTACGAGCAGTACTTC	CASSFTGNSYEQYF
TRBV15	TRBD1	TRBJ2-7	NA	TGTGCCACCAGCAGGCCGGGACAGGGCTACGAGCAGTACTTC	CATSRPGQGYEQYF
TRBV29-1	TRBD2	TRBJ2-3	NA	TGCAGCGTTGAGAGCTGGACTAGCGGCACAGATACGCAGTATTTT	CSVESWTSGTDTQYF
TRBV29-1	NA	TRBJ2-7	NA	TGCAGCGTTTTGGGTCCATTTTCGCTCCACTCGGGACCCGATTACGAGCAGTACTTC	CSVLGPFSLHSGPDYEQYF
TRBV19	TRBD2	TRBJ2-3	NA	TGTGCCAGTAAGGCGGGGGGGCGCACAGATACGCAGTATTTT	CASKAGGRTDTQYF
TRBV18	NA	TRBJ2-3	NA	TGTGCCAGCTCACCGCCTGAGGGGACAGATACGCAGTATTTT	CASSPPEGTDTQYF
TRBV6-8	NA	TRBJ1-6	NA	TGTGCCACCACCGCAACAGGTTCACCCCTCCACTTT	CATTATGSPLHF
TRBV6-8	TRBD2	TRBJ2-7	few	TGTGCCAGCAGTTACTCCATAGCGGGGGTCTACGAGCAGTACTTC	CASSYSIAGVYEQYF
TRBV11-3	TRBD1	TRBJ1-1	NA	TGTGCCAGCAACTTTAGAACAGGGGGCTCCACTGAAGCTTTCTTT	CASNFRTGGSTEAFF
TRBV10-2	NA	TRBJ2-3	NA	TGCGCCAGCAGTGAGTCTGCTGGGACGATCACAGATACGCAGTATTTT	CASSESAGTITDTQYF
TRBV4-1	NA	TRBJ1-6	NA	TGCGCCAGCAGCCAGCTTCAAACGGGTAATTCACCCCTCCACTTT	CASSQLQTGNSPLHF
TRBV4-1	NA	TRBJ1-1	NA	TGCGCCAGCAGCCCACCATCGGGTTATGTTGTAGCTGAAGCTTTCTTT	CASSPPSGYVVAEAFF
TRBV11-3	NA	TRBJ2-3	NA	TGTGCCAGCAGTCCTGGGGTCCCCACAGATACGCAGTATTTT	CASSPGVPTDTQYF
TRBV6-8	NA	TRBJ2-3	few	TGTGCCAGCAGCGTCATAGGGAACACAGATACGCAGTATTTT	CASSVIGNTDTQYF
TRBV6-8	NA	TRBJ2-7	NA	TGTGCCATCAATGGGACGGATTACGAGCAGTACTTC	CAINGTDYEQYF
TRBV28	TRBD1	TRBJ1-1	NA	TGTGCCAGCCGATTACACGGGACAGTTAACACTGAAGCTTTCTTT	CASRLHGTVNTEAFF
TRBV11-3	NA	TRBJ2-2	few	TGTGCCAGCAGCTTGGCCCCCAGGGCAGCCGGGGAGCTGTTTTTT	CASSLAPRAAGELFF
TRBV6-8	TRBD1	TRBJ2-2	NA	TGTGCCAGCAGTTCTTCCGGACAGGTATTCACCGGGGAGCTGTTTTTT	CASSSSGQVFTGELFF
TRBV11-3	NA	TRBJ2-3	few	TGTGCCAGCAGCTTTCCCCCCATGACAGATACGCAGTATTTT	CASSFPPMTDTQYF
TRBV11-3	TRBD2	TRBJ2-3	NA	TGTGCCAGCAGCCGAGCACTAGCGGGCTTCACAGATACGCAGTATTTT	CASSRALAGFTDTQYF
TRBV6-8	NA	TRBJ2-6	NA	TGTGCCAGTGTTGAGGGGCCTGGGGCCAACGTCCTGACTTTC	CASVEGPGANVLTF
TRBV9	TRBD1	TRBJ1-2	NA	TGTGCCAGCACTTGGTCAGGGGGCCATGGCTACACCTTC	CASTWSGGHGYTF
TRBV23-1	NA	TRBJ2-6	NA	TGCGCCAGCAGCCAAGAAGGACAGCCAACTGGGGCCAACGTCCTGACTTTC	CASSQEGQPTGANVLTF
TRBV5-1	NA	TRBJ2-3	NA	TGCGCCAGCAGCTTGGTAGGGGAGTTCGGGGTCGACATCACAGATACGCAGTATTTT	CASSLVGEFGVDITDTQYF
TRBV5-1	NA	TRBJ2-5	NA	TGCGCCAGCAGCTTGGCCATTGCGGCAGTCCAAGAGACCCAGTACTTC	CASSLAIAAVQETQYF
TRBV6-8	TRBD1	TRBJ2-1	NA	TGTGCCAGCAGTCGGGACAGGGGCTCCTACAATGAGCAGTTCTTC	CASSRDRGSYNEQFF
TRBV6-8	NA	TRBJ1-5	few	TGTGCCAGCAGTTACACCGCCCATCAGCCCCAGCATTTT	CASSYTAHQPQHF
TRBV28	NA	TRBJ2-7	NA	TGTGCCAGCAGTGTCCGGACAGCCCTGGTCTACGAGCAGTACTTC	CASSVRTALVYEQYF
TRBV23-1	NA	TRBJ1-1	NA	TGCGCCAGCAGCCAGCTCCGGACAGCCCTGAACACTGAAGCTTTCTTT	CASSQLRTALNTEAFF
TRBV10-2	NA	TRBJ1-5	NA	TGCGCCAGCAGTGAGGGGCGAGGCAATCAGCCCCAGCATTTT	CASSEGRGNQPQHF
TRBV6-8	NA	TRBJ2-6	NA	TGTGCCAGCAGACCAGACAGGAATCCCTCCGGCGTCCTGACTTTC	CASRPDRNPSGVLTF
TRBV11-3	TRBD2	TRBJ2-3	NA	TGTGCCAGCAGCCCTTGGACTAGCGGGATCTTGAAAGATACGCAGTATTTT	CASSPWTSGILKDTQYF
TRBV18	NA	TRBJ1-2	once	TGTGCCAGCTCACCACTGTACGGCGGGGGCTACACCTTC	CASSPLYGGGYTF
TRBV28	NA	TRBJ2-2	NA	TGTGCCAGCATTACAGGGACTACTCTCACCGGGGAGCTGTTTTTT	CASITGTTLTGELFF
TRBV11-3	NA	TRBJ2-2	NA	TGTGCCAGCAGCTTGGAGGTTAGGGGATCCGGGGAGCTGTTTTTT	CASSLEVRGSGELFF
TRBV6-8	TRBD2	TRBJ2-7	NA	TGTGCCAGCAGTTACGGGGCTAGCGGGGCCTACGAGCAGTACTTC	CASSYGASGAYEQYF
TRBV15	TRBD2	TRBJ2-3	NA	TGTGCCACCAGCAGAGAGGGACTAGTGACAGATACGCAGTATTTT	CATSREGLVTDTQYF